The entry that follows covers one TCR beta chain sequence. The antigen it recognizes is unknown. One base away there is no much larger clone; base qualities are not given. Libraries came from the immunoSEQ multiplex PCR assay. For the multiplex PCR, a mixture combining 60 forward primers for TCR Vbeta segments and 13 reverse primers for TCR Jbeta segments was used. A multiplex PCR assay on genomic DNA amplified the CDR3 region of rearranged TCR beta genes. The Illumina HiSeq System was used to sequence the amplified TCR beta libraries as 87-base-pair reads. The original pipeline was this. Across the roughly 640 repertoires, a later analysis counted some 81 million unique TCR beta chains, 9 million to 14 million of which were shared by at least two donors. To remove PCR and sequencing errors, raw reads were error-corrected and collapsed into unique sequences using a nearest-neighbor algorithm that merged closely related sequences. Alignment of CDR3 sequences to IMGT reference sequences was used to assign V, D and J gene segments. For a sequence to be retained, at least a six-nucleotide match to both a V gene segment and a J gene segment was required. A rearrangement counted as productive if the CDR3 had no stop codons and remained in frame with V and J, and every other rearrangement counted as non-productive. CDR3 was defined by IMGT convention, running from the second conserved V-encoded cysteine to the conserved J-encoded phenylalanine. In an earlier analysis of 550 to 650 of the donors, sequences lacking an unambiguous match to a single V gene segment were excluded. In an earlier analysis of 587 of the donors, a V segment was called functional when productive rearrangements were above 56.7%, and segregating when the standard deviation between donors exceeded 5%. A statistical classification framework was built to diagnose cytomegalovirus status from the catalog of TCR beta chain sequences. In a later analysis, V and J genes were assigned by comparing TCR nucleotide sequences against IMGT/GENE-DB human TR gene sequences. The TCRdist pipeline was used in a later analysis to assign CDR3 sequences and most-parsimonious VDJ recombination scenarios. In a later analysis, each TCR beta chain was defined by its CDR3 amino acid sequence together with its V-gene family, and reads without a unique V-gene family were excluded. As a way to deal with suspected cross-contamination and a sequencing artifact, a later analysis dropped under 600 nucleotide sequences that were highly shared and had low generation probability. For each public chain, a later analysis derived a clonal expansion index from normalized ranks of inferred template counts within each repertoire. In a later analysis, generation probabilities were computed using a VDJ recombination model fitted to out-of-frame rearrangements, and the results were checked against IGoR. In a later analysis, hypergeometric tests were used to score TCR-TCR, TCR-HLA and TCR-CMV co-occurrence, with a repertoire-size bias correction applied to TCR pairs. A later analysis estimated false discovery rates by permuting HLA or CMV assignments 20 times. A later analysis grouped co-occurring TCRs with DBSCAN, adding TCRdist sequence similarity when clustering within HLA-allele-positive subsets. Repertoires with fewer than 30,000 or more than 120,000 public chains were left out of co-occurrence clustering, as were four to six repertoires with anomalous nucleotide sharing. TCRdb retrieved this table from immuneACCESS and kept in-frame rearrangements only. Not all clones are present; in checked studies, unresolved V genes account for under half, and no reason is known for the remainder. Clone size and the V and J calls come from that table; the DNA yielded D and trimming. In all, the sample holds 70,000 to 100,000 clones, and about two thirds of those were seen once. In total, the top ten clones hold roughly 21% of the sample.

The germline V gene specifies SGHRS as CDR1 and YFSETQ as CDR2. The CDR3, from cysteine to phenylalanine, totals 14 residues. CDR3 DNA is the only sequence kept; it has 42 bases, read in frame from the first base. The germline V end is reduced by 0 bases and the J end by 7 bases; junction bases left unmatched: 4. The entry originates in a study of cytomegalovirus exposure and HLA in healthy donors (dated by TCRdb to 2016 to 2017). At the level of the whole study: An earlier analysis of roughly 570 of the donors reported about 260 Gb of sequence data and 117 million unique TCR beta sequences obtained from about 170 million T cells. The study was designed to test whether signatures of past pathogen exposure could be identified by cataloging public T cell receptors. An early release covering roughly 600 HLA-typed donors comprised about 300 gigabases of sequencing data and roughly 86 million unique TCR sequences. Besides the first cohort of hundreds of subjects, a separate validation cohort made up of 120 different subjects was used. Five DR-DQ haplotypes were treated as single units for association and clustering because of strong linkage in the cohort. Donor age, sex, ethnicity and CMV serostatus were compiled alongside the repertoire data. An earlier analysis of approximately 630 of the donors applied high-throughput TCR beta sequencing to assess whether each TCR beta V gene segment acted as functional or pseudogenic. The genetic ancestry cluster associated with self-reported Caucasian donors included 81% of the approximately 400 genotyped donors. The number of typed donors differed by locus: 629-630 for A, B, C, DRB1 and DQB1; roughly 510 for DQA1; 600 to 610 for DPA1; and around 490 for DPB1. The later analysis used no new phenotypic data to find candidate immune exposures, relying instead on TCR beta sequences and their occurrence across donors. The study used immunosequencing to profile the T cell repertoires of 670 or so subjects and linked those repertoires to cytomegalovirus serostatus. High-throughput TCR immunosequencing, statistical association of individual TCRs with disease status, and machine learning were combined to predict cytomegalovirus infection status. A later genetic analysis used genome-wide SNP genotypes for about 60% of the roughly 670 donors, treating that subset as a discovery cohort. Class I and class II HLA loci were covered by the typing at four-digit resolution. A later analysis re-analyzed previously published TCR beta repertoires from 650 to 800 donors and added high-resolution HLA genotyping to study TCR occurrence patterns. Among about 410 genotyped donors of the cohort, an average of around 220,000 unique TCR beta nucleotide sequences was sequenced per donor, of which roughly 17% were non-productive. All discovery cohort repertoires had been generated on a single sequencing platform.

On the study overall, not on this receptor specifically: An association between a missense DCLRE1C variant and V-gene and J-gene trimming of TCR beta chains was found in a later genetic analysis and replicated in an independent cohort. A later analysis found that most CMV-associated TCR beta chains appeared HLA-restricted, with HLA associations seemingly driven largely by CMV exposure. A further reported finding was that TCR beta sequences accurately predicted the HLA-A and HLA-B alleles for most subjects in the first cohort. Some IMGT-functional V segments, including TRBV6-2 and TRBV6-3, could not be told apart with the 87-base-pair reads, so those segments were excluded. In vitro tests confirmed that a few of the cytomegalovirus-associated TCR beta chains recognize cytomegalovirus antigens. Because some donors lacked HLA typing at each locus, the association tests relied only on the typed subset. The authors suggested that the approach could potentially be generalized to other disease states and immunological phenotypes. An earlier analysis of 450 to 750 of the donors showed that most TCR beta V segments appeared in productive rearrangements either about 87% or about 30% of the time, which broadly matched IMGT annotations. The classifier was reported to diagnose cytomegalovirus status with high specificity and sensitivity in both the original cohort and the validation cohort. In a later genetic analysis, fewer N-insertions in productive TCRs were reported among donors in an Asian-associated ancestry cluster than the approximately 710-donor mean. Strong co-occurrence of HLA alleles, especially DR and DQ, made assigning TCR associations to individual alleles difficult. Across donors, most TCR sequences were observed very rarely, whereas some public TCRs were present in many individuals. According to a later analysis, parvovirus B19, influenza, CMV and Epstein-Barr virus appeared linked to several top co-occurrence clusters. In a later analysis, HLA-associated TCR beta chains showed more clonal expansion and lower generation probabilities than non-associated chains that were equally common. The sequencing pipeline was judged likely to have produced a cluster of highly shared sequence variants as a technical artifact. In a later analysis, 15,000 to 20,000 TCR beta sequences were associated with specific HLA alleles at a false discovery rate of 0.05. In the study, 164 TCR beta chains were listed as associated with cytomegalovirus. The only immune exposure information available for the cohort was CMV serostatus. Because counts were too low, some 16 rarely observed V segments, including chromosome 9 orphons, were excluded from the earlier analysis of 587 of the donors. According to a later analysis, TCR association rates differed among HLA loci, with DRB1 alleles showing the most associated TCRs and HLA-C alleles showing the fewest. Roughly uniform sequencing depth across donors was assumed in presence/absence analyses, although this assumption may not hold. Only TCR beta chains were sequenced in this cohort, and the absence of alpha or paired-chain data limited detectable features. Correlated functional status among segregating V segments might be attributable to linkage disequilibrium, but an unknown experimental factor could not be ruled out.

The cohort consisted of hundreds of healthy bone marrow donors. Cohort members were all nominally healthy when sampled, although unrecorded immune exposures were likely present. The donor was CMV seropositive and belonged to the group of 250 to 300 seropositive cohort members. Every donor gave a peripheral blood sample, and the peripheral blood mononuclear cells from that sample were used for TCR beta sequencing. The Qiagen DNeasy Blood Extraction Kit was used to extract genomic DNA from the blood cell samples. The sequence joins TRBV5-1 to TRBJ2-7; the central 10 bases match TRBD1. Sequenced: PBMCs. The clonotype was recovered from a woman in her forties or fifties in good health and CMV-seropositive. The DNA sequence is TGCGCCAGCAGCTTGGGGGACAGGGGTGAGGAGCAGTACTTC. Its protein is CASSLGDRGEEQYF.